A single sample is the source of the 5 T cell receptor beta chains below, sequenced in a study of shared clonotypes between healthy human individuals. Profiling relied on immunoSEQ multiplex PCR, and the TCRdb table lists in-frame clones only, not all of them. The repertoire holds 100,000 or so clones, more than 65% seen once, with roughly a quarter in the top ten. The specimen was memory CD8+ T cells sorted from blood. Subset defined: CD45RO+ cells pooled with CCR7-negative TemRA cells. The receptors originated from a woman in her twenties or thirties in good health.

In its sample, this clone was seen a few times. The genes are TRBV19 and TRBJ1-5; D is perhaps TRBD1 (6 bases). CDR1 is LNHDA, CDR2 SQIVND, per germline (reference sequence). V lost 4 bases and J lost 2, with 12 bases in between. The CDR3 is 15 amino acids. CDR3 sequence reads: CASSTWDTGNQPQHF. In nucleotides, the CDR3 is TGTGCCAGTAGTACCTGGGACACTGGCAATCAGCCCCAGCATTTT.

This clone was seen repeatedly, ten times or more. The chain has TRBV6-4 and TRBJ2-2; TRBD1 matches at 9 bases. V lost 8 bases and J lost 3; bases outside the gene matches: 7. The CDR3 spans 15 residues. Germline V gives CDR1 MRHNA, CDR2 SNTAGT. CDR3 region: CASAPGQGDTGELFF. In nucleotides, the CDR3 is TGTGCCAGCGCTCCGGGACAGGGAGACACCGGGGAGCTGTTTTTT.

This clone was seen at least ten times. This sequence joins TRBV25-1 and TRBJ2-1; the D is unclear. The V gene's germline CDR1 is MGHDK and CDR2 SYGVNS. This CDR3 is built from 14 residues. V was cut by 5 bases and J by 5 bases, with 13 bases left in between. CDR3 in DNA: TGTGCCAGCAGTCCAGGCCGGTCGGACAATGAGCAGTTCTTC. Translated, it gives CASSPGRSDNEQFF.

The chain carries TRBV6-1 and TRBJ2-1; no clear D gene. In germline, CDR1 is MNHNS, CDR2 SASEGT. This CDR3 has 17 amino acids. Trimming took 1 base from V and 0 from J, leaving 13 bases between them. The CDR3 region is CASSEGPPVSSYNEQFF. For the CDR3, the DNA is TGTGCCAGCAGTGAAGGACCGCCAGTTAGCTCCTACAATGAGCAGTTCTTC.

This clone came up many times. Written as DNA, the CDR3 is TGTGCCAGCAGTGAAGGACAGGAAGGGGCCCAGCCCCAGCATTTT. It translates to CASSEGQEGAQPQHF. V and J are TRBV6-1 and TRBJ1-5; D possibly corresponds to TRBD1 (6 bases). V gave up 1 base and J gave up 7 bases, with 14 bases separating them. The V gene's germline CDR1 is MNHNS and CDR2 SASEGT. This CDR3 has 15 residues.